The sequence of this TCR beta chain was determined in a study of blood T cell repertoires in COVID-19. Turning to the study itself: The analysed material was cDNA or gDNA that came from T cells, B-cell-depleted T cells, or PBMCs.

The CDR3 length is 16 residues. Seattle patient enrollment occurred during active infection, with longitudinal follow-up thereafter. Original processing notes: How many nucleated cells were present was estimated from reference gene primer amplification. Generated by immunoSEQ multiplex PCR, the TCRdb table keeps only in-frame clones and is missing some. The V and J calls and clone size come from that table; D and trimming were worked out from the DNA. The sample contains 150,000 to 200,000 clones, 82% of which appear only once. The receptor was isolated from a woman between 40 and 50 years old with COVID-19, enrolled during active disease. J is TRBJ2-7 and V is TRBV21-1; the D call of TRBD2 is as the table states it, not checked on the DNA. TRBV21-1 is a listed pseudogene. The sample was peripheral blood. The CDR3 spells CASSKNAGGHSYEQYF. CDR3 coding DNA: TGTGCCAGCAGCAAGAACGCGGGGGGCCACTCCTACGAGCAGTACTTC.